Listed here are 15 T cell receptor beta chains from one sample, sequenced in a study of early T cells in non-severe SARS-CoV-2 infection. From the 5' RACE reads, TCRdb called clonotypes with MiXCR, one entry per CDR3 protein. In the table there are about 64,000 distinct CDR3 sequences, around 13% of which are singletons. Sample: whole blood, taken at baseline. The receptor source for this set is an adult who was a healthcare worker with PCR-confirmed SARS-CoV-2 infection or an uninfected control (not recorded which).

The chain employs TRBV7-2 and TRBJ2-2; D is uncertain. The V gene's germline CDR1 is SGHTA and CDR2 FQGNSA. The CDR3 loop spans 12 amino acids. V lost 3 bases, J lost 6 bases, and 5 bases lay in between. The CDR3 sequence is CASSFEAGELFF. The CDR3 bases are TGTGCCAGCAGCTTTGAGGCCGGGGAGCTGTTTTTT.

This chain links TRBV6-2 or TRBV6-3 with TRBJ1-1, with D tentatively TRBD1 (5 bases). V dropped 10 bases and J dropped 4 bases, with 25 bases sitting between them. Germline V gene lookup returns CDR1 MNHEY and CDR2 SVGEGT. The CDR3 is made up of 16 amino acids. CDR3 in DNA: TGTGCCACCCAGGGCCCAGACCGAACTGGTGGCACTGAAGCTTTCTTT. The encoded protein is CATQGPDRTGGTEAFF.

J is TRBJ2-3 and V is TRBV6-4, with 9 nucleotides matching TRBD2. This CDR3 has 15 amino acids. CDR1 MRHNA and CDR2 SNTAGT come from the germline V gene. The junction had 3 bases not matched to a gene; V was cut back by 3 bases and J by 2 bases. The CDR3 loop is CASSEASGATDTQYF. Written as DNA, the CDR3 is TGTGCCAGCAGTGAAGCTAGCGGGGCCACAGATACGCAGTATTTT.

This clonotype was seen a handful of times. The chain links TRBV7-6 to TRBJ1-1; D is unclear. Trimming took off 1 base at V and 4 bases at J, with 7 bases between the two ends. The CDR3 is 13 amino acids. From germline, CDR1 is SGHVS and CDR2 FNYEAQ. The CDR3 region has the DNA TGTGCCAGCAGCTTAGGGTCTGGCACTGAAGCTTTCTTT. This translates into CASSLGSGTEAFF.

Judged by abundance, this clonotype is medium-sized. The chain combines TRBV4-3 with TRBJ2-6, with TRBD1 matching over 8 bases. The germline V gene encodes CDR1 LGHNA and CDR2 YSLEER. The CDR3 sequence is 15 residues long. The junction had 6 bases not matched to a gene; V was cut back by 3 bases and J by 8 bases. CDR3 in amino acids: CASSQKTGAPNVLTF. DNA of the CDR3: TGCGCCAGCAGCCAGAAGACAGGGGCCCCCAACGTCCTGACTTTC.

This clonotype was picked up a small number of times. The chain's CDR3 is CASSLALTEISNQPQHF. The CDR3 coding sequence is TGTGCCAGCAGCTTAGCGTTGACAGAGATTAGCAATCAGCCCCAGCATTTT. The chain combines TRBV7-9 with TRBJ1-5, with D possibly TRBD1 on 5 matching bases. CDR1 and CDR2 from the germline V gene are SEHNR and FQNEAQ (reference sequence). The length of the CDR3 is 17 residues. The germline V and J ends were trimmed by 0 bases and 0 bases, with 12 bases remaining between them.

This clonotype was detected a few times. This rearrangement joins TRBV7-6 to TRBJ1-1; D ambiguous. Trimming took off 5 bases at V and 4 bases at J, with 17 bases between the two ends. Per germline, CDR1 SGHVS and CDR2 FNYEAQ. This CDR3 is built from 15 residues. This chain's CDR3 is CASSHGPSIGTEAFF. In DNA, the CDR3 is TGTGCCAGCAGCCACGGACCCTCTATCGGCACTGAAGCTTTCTTT.

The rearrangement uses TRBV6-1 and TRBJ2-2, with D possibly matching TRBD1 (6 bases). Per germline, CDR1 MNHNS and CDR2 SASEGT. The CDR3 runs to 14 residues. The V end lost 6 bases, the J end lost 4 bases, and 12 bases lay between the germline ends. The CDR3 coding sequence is TGTGCCAGCAGCGAGGGGGTGAGCACCGGGGAGCTGTTTTTT. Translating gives CASSEGVSTGELFF.

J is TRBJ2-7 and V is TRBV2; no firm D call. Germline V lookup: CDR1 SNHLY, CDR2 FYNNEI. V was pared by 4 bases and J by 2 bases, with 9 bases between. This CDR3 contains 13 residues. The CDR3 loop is CASSVLTPYEQYF. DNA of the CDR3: TGTGCCAGCAGTGTTCTTACACCCTACGAGCAGTACTTC.

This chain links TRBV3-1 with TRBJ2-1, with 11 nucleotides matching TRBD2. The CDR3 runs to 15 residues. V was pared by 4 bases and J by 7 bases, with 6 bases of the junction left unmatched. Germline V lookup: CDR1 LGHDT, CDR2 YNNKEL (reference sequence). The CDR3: CASSLSGGAGNEQFF. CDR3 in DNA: TGTGCCAGCAGCCTTAGCGGGGGGGCCGGGAATGAGCAGTTCTTC.

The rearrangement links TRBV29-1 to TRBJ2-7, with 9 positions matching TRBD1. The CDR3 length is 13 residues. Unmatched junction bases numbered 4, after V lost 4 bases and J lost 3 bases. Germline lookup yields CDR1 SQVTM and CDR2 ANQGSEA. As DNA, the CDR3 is TGCAGCGTTGCCGGGACAGGGAACTACGAGCAGTACTTC. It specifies CSVAGTGNYEQYF.

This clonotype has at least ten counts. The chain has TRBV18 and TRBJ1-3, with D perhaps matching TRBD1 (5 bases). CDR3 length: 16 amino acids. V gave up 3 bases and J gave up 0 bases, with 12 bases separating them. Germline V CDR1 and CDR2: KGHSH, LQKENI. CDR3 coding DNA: TGTGCCAGCTCACCCCGGGACGGGTTCTCTGGAAACACCATATATTTT. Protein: CASSPRDGFSGNTIYF.

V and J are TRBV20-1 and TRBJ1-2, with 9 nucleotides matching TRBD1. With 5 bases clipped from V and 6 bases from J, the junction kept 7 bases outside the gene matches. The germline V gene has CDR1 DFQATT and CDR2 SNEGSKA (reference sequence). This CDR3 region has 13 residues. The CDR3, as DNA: TGCAGTGCTCGAAGGGACAGGGTGGATGGCTACACCTTC. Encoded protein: CSARRDRVDGYTF.

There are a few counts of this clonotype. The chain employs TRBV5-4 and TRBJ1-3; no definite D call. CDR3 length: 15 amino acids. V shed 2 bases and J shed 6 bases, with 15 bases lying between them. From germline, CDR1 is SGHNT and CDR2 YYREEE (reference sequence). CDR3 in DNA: TGTGCCAGCAGCTTACGCGGCGTCGGCGTAAACACCATATATTTT. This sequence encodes CASSLRGVGVNTIYF.

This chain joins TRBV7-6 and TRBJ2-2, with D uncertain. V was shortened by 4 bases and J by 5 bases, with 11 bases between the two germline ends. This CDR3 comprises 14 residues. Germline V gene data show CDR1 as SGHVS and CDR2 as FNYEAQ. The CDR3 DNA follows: TGTGCCAGCAGCTACTCCCTAAGAACCGGGGAGCTGTTTTTT. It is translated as CASSYSLRTGELFF.